The entry below gives a single TCR beta chain sequence along with its context. It has no known antigen specificity. It has no much larger one-base neighbor in the sample; base qualities were not kept. These data come from a study of shared T cell receptors in the human thymus (dated by TCRdb to the early 2020s). Notes on the research overall: The study investigated the way shared, self-reactive T-cell receptor alpha chains are produced in the human thymus.

Preparation of the library involved the immunoSEQ multiplex PCR assay. The table was pulled from immuneACCESS by TCRdb, which kept in-frame rearrangements only. Such tables lose some clones; where checked, under half of the loss comes from unresolved V genes, and the rest has no known cause. The sample has about 540,000 clones on record, about four fifths of them singletons. The ten largest clonotypes hold more than 0.01% of the sample. This sample also appeared in a second study, on human thymus T cells. The second paper further reports: The donors were immunologically healthy infants in Finland who had open corrective cardiac surgery for congenital heart defects. Thymus tissue was obtained as surgical resects removed during corrective cardiac surgery. Biased V and J gene segment usage appeared to be present in both thymic and peripheral blood repertoires. According to the related research, thymic TCR repertoires were highly overlapping among unrelated individuals. The study described the TCR alpha and beta repertoires in under ten infant thymus samples and four matching peripheral blood samples. Donor ages ranged from roughly 7 to 244 days, and the cohort comprised more than 5 male and a couple of female infants. Thymocytes were freed from the tissue by mechanical means and kept at -70 degrees C as pellets of roughly 8.5-31 million cells. A QIAsymphony instrument was used to extract genomic DNA from the frozen cell pellets. Using the immunoSEQ multiplex PCR assay, the TCRB and TCRAD loci were amplified from a standardized quantity of quality-controlled genomic DNA. The amplicons spanned the V(D)J region and were long enough to cover the CDR3 and allow V and J genes to be identified. Amplicon sequencing was performed on an Illumina platform through the commercial immunoSEQ service. Primer bias and sequencing errors were corrected using previously described methods, and TCRAD and TCRB definitions followed the IMGT database. Repertoires were analysed with immunoSEQ Analyzer 3.0 and VDJTools, covering basic statistics, V/J segment usage, diversity estimates, rarefaction and pairwise overlap. Chao1, ChaoE, Efron-Thisted, Shannon and inverse Simpson indices were used to estimate diversity, which was also estimated on datasets down-sampled to the smallest sample. Repertoire overlap was determined by strict matching of CDR3 nucleotide sequence, V gene and J gene, and Jaccard-based multidimensional scaling clustering was applied. On average, roughly 800,000 unique TCRB clonotypes were obtained from thymus samples, compared with about 84,000 from blood samples.

The sequencing input was thymocytes. This sequence was found in a boy under two years old with a congenital heart defect. Donor details come from another sample of the same person, matched by shared clones.

For the CDR3, the sequence is CASGLGWRANTEAFF. DNA sequence: TGTGCTAGTGGTTTGGGGTGGAGGGCGAACACTGAAGCTTTCTTT. The V gene is TRBV12-5 and the J gene is TRBJ1-1; no confident D gene assignment can be made. The CDR3, cysteine through phenylalanine, is 15 amino acids long. Only CDR3 DNA is held: 45 bases, read in frame from base 1. Per the germline V gene, LGHNT is the CDR1 and FRNRAP is the CDR2. V gives up 1 base and J gives up 1 base, and the segment between their germline ends measures 10 bases. The variable domain in full, with residues beyond the CDR3 obtained from the reference TRBV12-5 and TRBJ1-1 genes, is DARVTQTPRHKVTEMGQEVTMRCQPILGHNTVFWYRQTMMQGLELLAYFRNRAPLDDSGMPKDRFSAEMPDATLATLKIQPSEPRDSAVYFCASGLGWRANTEAFFGQGTRLTVV.